This T cell receptor beta chain derives from a study of cytomegalovirus exposure and HLA in healthy donors. A few counts support this clone. The V segment lost 4 bases and the J segment 0 bases; nucleotides outside the gene matches: 5. Germline CDR1 reads SGHNT; CDR2 reads YYREEE (reference sequence). The CDR3 extends over 15 amino acids. Primers: 60 Vbeta forward and 13 Jbeta reverse. Sequenced by immunoSEQ multiplex PCR; TCRdb stores in-frame clones only, minus some. Of some 110,000 clones detected, over 60% appear once; the ten largest clones hold roughly 13%. The chain joins TRBV5-4 to TRBJ2-3, with TRBD2 matching over 7 bases. Source material: PBMCs. This clonotype was sampled from a woman in her thirties or forties in good health and CMV-seropositive. The chain's CDR3 is CASSGLAESTDTQYF. The CDR3 nucleotides are TGTGCCAGCAGCGGGCTAGCGGAAAGCACAGATACGCAGTATTTT.